This TCR beta chain appears in the sequencing data of a study of shared clonotypes between healthy human individuals. Study overall: There were three CD4 naive, three CD4 memory, two CD8 naive and one CD8 memory plates per donor. Whole-study results and caveats: In several donors, around 5% of naive CD4 clonotypes appeared in common.

CDR3 length: 12 amino acids. Per the germline V gene, CDR1 is ENHRY and CDR2 is SYGVKD. V was shortened by 5 bases and J by 10 bases, with 12 bases between the two germline ends. About 30,000 T cell genomes (approximately 0.2 ug DNA) went into each sorted-subset replicate. This table comes from immunoSEQ multiplex PCR, and its TCRdb copy is limited to in-frame clones, with some not included. The data show approximately 2,000,000 clones, with roughly 93% seen just once and around 1.7% held by the top ten. Comments on this clone: Its antigen remains unknown.

CD45RO-negative, CCR7-positively selected cells formed the naive CD8 fraction, excluding terminally differentiated effector memory CD45RA+ cells. Donors had no recently reported acute infections or vaccinations and were HIV-negative. This TCR derives from a young man in good health. Some clones in this sample may be carry-over from other donors' samples. The sequenced material came from naive CD8+ T cells from PBMCs. The chain carries TRBV10-3 and TRBJ2-1; D remains unclear. This chain's CDR3 is CAISNPGWEQFF. CDR3 DNA sequence: TGTGCCATCAGTAACCCCGGATGGGAGCAGTTCTTC.